The 10 T cell receptor beta chains given below trace back to one sample, sequenced in a study of cytomegalovirus exposure and HLA in healthy donors. The study ran its PCR with 60 Vbeta and 13 Jbeta primers. Generated by immunoSEQ multiplex PCR, the TCRdb table keeps only in-frame clones and is missing some. The sample includes about 180,000 clones, about 79% of them seen just once. The specimen was PBMCs. The receptors derive from a girl aged 2 to 10 in good health and CMV-seropositive.

This clone was seen more than once but under ten times. The chain joins TRBV6-5 to TRBJ1-1; the D is unclear. The CDR3 has 12 residues. The ends were cut back, 3 bases at V and 1 base at J, with 3 bases in the middle. Germline CDR1 MNHEY, CDR2 SVGAGI. CDR3 loop: CASSYRNTEAFF. DNA for the CDR3: TGTGCCAGCAGTTATAGGAACACTGAAGCTTTCTTT.

This clone was found a few times. The V gene is TRBV10-2, the J gene TRBJ2-7; tentative D call: TRBD1 (5 bases). Trimming took 5 bases from V and 3 from J, leaving 11 bases between them. Per the germline V gene, CDR1 is WSHSY and CDR2 is SAAADI. The CDR3 covers 13 residues. This CDR3 is CASSQGDFYEQYF. Written as DNA, the CDR3 is TGCGCCAGCAGTCAAGGGGATTTCTACGAGCAGTACTTC.

A few counts support this clone. The chain has TRBV5-1 and TRBJ1-1, with D perhaps TRBD1 (5 bases). Germline V gene lookup returns CDR1 SGHRS and CDR2 YFSETQ. V gave up 0 bases and J gave up 4 bases, with 10 bases separating them. This CDR3 is built from 14 residues. The CDR3 region has the DNA TGCGCCAGCAGCTTGGACAGGATGGGCACTGAAGCTTTCTTT. This sequence encodes CASSLDRMGTEAFF.

The chain uses TRBV6-5 and TRBJ2-5; weak D call: TRBD2 (7 bases). Germline CDR1 MNHEY, CDR2 SVGAGI. This CDR3 has 15 amino acids. The ends were cut back, 5 bases at V and 1 base at J, with 14 bases in the middle. In nucleotides, the CDR3 is TGTGCCAGCAGTCTCGGACGGGGGGCCCAAGAGACCCAGTACTTC. This gives the protein CASSLGRGAQETQYF.

V is TRBV29-1 and J is TRBJ2-7, with 10 positions matching TRBD2. V lost 4 bases and J lost 4; bases outside the gene matches: 4. The CDR3 runs to 13 residues. Germline loops: CDR1 SQVTM, CDR2 ANQGSEA. The CDR3 coding sequence is TGCAGCGTTGGAGGACTAGCGGCTTACGAGCAGTACTTC. Protein sequence: CSVGGLAAYEQYF.

This clone came up a few times. For the CDR3, the DNA is TGTGCCAGTAGTCTACCACAGATCTACAATCAGCCCCAGCATTTT. Its translation is CASSLPQIYNQPQHF. V gene TRBV19 combines with J gene TRBJ1-5; the D is unclear. The CDR3 contains 15 residues. V lost 5 bases and J 3 bases, leaving 14 bases between the germline ends. Looked up from germline, CDR1 is LNHDA and CDR2 is SQIVND (reference sequence).

V is TRBV30 and J is TRBJ2-7; no clear D gene. The CDR3 consists of 13 residues. Germline V gene data show CDR1 as GTSNPN and CDR2 as SVGIG (reference sequence). Trimming cost V 3 bases and J 3 bases, with 12 bases left between them. The CDR3 reads CAWRPRGVYEQYF. CDR3 coding DNA: TGTGCCTGGAGGCCCCGCGGCGTCTACGAGCAGTACTTC.

The sample holds one count of this clone. The chain recombines TRBV13 with TRBJ2-1, with D unclear. Trimming stripped 5 bases from V and 9 bases from J, with 17 bases between. Germline lookup yields CDR1 PRHDT and CDR2 FYEKMQ (reference sequence). This CDR3 contains 14 residues. CDR3 DNA: TGTGCCAGCAGCCCACCTTCGAGCGTCGGTGAGCAGTTCTTC. This translates into CASSPPSSVGEQFF.

This clone was detected a few times. This sequence joins TRBV2 and TRBJ1-6, with D unclear. V was pared by 7 bases and J by 7 bases, with 11 bases between. This CDR3 region has 13 residues. CDR1 and CDR2 from the germline V gene are SNHLY and FYNNEI. CDR3 bases: TGTGCCAGCATGGCAGAAGAAAATTCACCCCTCCACTTT. This translates into CASMAEENSPLHF.

This rearrangement joins TRBV2 to TRBJ1-3; possibly TRBD1 for D (6 bases). The V gene's germline CDR1 is SNHLY and CDR2 FYNNEI. The V end was cut by 5 bases, the J end by 0 bases, with 14 bases between. The CDR3 extends over 16 amino acids. As DNA, the CDR3 is TGTGCCAGCAGTTTGATCGGACAGCTCTCTGGAAACACCATATATTTT. Translating it yields CASSLIGQLSGNTIYF.